This T cell receptor (beta chain) was captured by sequencing in a study of identical twins. Study-wide results and limits: It was possible that invariant MAIT and iNKT cells partly confounded the zero-insertion analyses. Abundant cord blood beta clonotypes carried fewer insertions; memory repertoires showed none.

This clonotype was counted ten times or more. The antigen is undetermined. With template switching, a universal primer site was added, and the cDNA carried unique molecular identifiers. TCRdb re-derived calls from the 5' RACE reads in MiXCR, one entry per CDR3 protein. This sample has a few hundred thousand distinct CDR3 sequences, with nearly 10% found just once. Healthy Caucasians provided all donations. There are 14 residues in the CDR3. Germline CDR1 reads MNHEY; CDR2 reads SVGAGI. Deletions cut 2 bases from V and 6 bases from J, with 11 bases between. The same data also went into a second study, on yellow fever vaccine responses in identical twins.

V usage is TRBV6-5 and J usage is TRBJ2-1; D not resolved. Sample: PBMCs. This TCR was sampled from a woman aged 18-30 years in good health. CDR3 protein: CASSYADLPNEQFF. Written as DNA, the CDR3 is TGTGCCAGCAGTTACGCGGACCTTCCCAATGAGCAGTTCTTC.